A selection of T cell receptor beta chains follows, all from one sample in a study of shared clonotypes between healthy human individuals. TCRdb's table, derived via immunoSEQ multiplex PCR, lists solely in-frame clones and lacks some. The repertoire consists of approximately 600,000 clones, with roughly 95% occurring once and the leading ten covering approximately 0.11%. Sequenced sample: naive CD8+ T cells sorted from blood. Receptors originate from a woman in her twenties or thirties in good health. Both conserved end residues are part of each CDR3. The order of the fields is CDR3 protein, CDR3 DNA, CDR3 length, D gene, J gene, clone size, V gene. D genes are given only for firm matches. Size values are once, few and many counts, or a class for expanded clones, and some rows have none.

CASSLGFGSSGANVLTF TGTGCCAGCAGCTTAGGATTTGGAAGCTCTGGGGCCAACGTCCTGACTTTC 17 NA TRBJ2-6 once TRBV7-9
CASSTQGAEEKLFF TGTGCCAGCAGCACACAGGGGGCCGAGGAAAAACTGTTTTTT 14 TRBD1 TRBJ1-4 NA TRBV9
CASSPVTETQYF TGTGCCAGCTCACCAGTAACAGAGACCCAGTACTTC 12 NA TRBJ2-5 NA TRBV18
CASSLGLNTEAFF TGTGCCAGTAGTCTGGGGCTAAACACTGAAGCTTTCTTT 13 NA TRBJ1-1 NA TRBV19
CATSRATDVYGYTF TGTGCCACCAGCAGAGCGACGGACGTCTATGGCTACACCTTC 14 NA TRBJ1-2 NA TRBV15
CASSQGGLATDEKLFF TGCGCCAGCAGCCAAGGGGGTCTGGCGACCGATGAAAAACTGTTTTTT 16 NA TRBJ1-4 NA TRBV4-1
CASSPRGGERGSTDTQYF TGCGCCAGCAGCCCCCGGGGGGGGGAGCGGGGAAGCACAGATACGCAGTATTTT 18 TRBD2 TRBJ2-3 NA TRBV5-1
CASRAPGQGDEQYF TGTGCCAGCAGAGCTCCGGGACAGGGAGACGAGCAGTACTTC 14 TRBD1 TRBJ2-7 once TRBV5-4
CASSLSFGLETQYF TGTGCCAGCAGTTTATCTTTCGGGTTGGAGACCCAGTACTTC 14 NA TRBJ2-5 NA TRBV27
CASSGGLAGVYEQYF TGTGCCAGCAGCGGCGGACTAGCGGGGGTCTACGAGCAGTACTTC 15 TRBD2 TRBJ2-7 NA TRBV28
CASSLGTSGTDTQYF TGTGCCAGCAGCCTGGGGACTAGCGGCACAGATACGCAGTATTTT 15 TRBD2 TRBJ2-3 NA TRBV14
CASSLAPHEQYF TGTGCCAGCAGCTTGGCCCCCCACGAGCAGTACTTC 12 NA TRBJ2-7 NA TRBV5-5
CASSLGGPTYEQYF TGTGCCAGCAGCTTGGGAGGGCCGACCTACGAGCAGTACTTC 14 TRBD2 TRBJ2-7 NA TRBV7-9
CASSSDILSSYNEQFF TGTGCCAGCAGCTCGGACATTCTGAGCTCCTACAATGAGCAGTTCTTC 16 NA TRBJ2-1 NA TRBV5-4
CASSPVVEVNYEQYF TGTGCCAGCAGTCCCGTTGTAGAGGTAAATTACGAGCAGTACTTC 15 NA TRBJ2-7 NA TRBV28
CASSLLAGVPYEQYF TGTGCCAGCAGTTTACTAGCGGGAGTCCCCTACGAGCAGTACTTC 15 TRBD2 TRBJ2-7 once TRBV27
CAISETGLAGPGEQYF TGTGCCATCAGTGAGACGGGACTAGCGGGCCCAGGGGAGCAGTACTTC 16 TRBD2 TRBJ2-7 NA TRBV10-3
CASSLGPGTGNTEAFF TGTGCCAGCAGCTTGGGTCCCGGGACAGGGAACACTGAAGCTTTCTTT 16 TRBD1 TRBJ1-1 NA TRBV11-2
CASSGAGTQYYSNQPQHF TGTGCCAGCAGTGGCGCCGGGACACAATACTATAGCAATCAGCCCCAGCATTTT 18 NA TRBJ1-5 NA TRBV6-1
CASSNGGRYEQYF TGTGCCAGTAGTAATGGAGGCCGCTACGAGCAGTACTTC 13 NA TRBJ2-7 NA TRBV19
CASNRDRSTGNTIYF TGTGCCAGCAACAGGGACAGATCTACTGGAAACACCATATATTTT 15 TRBD1 TRBJ1-3 NA TRBV19
CAVQGAIDTEAFF TGTGCCGTTCAGGGGGCTATAGACACTGAAGCTTTCTTT 13 TRBD1 TRBJ1-1 NA TRBV10-3
CASSHRGASSYNEQFF TGTGCCAGCAGTCATAGGGGGGCAAGCTCCTACAATGAGCAGTTCTTC 16 NA TRBJ2-1 once TRBV13
CASSDRDSHGYTF TGTGCCAGCAGTGACCGGGACTCCCATGGCTACACCTTC 13 NA TRBJ1-2 once TRBV2
CSVGPSPVSYNEQFF TGCAGCGTTGGTCCTTCCCCGGTCTCCTACAATGAGCAGTTCTTC 15 NA TRBJ2-1 NA TRBV29-1
CASSFGGALSSYEQYF TGTGCCAGCAGTTTCGGGGGAGCCCTTAGTTCCTACGAGCAGTACTTC 16 NA TRBJ2-7 NA TRBV28
CATSRDLGGRSYEQYF TGTGCCACCAGCAGAGATTTAGGCGGCAGGTCCTACGAGCAGTACTTC 16 NA TRBJ2-7 NA TRBV15
CASSPLAGVNEQYF TGTGCCAGCAGTCCCCTAGCGGGAGTGAACGAGCAGTACTTC 14 TRBD2 TRBJ2-7 NA TRBV28
CSVTTGGHEAFF TGCAGCGTTACCACAGGGGGTCATGAAGCTTTCTTT 12 TRBD1 TRBJ1-1 NA TRBV29-1
CASSEGSSLGSYEQYF TGTGCCAGCAGTGAAGGATCTAGCTTGGGTTCCTACGAGCAGTACTTC 16 NA TRBJ2-7 once TRBV6-1
CASRAGTSYREQYF TGTGCCAGCAGGGCCGGGACTAGCTACCGCGAGCAGTACTTC 14 TRBD2 TRBJ2-7 NA TRBV27
CASSQGRGDLTQHF TGCGCCAGCAGCCAAGGACGGGGCGATCTAACCCAGCATTTT 14 NA TRBJ1-5 NA TRBV4-1
CASSLEREETQYF TGTGCCAGCAGCTTAGAGAGAGAAGAGACCCAGTACTTC 13 NA TRBJ2-5 NA TRBV5-4
CSVPGLASYNEQFF TGCAGCGTTCCGGGACTAGCCTCCTACAATGAGCAGTTCTTC 14 TRBD2 TRBJ2-1 NA TRBV29-1
CASSPALAGYEQYF TGTGCCAGTAGTCCTGCTCTGGCGGGATACGAGCAGTACTTC 14 NA TRBJ2-7 NA TRBV19
CASSDRGGYEQYF TGCGCCAGCAGTGATCGAGGGGGCTACGAGCAGTACTTC 13 NA TRBJ2-7 few TRBV10-2
CASSLTSGVYNEQFF TGTGCCAGCAGTTTAACTAGCGGGGTTTACAATGAGCAGTTCTTC 15 TRBD2 TRBJ2-1 NA TRBV27
CASSLWGGSYEQYF TGTGCCAGCAGTTTATGGGGAGGCTCCTACGAGCAGTACTTC 14 NA TRBJ2-7 NA TRBV28
CASSYGAKNIQYF TGTGCCAGCAGTTACGGAGCCAAAAACATTCAGTACTTC 13 NA TRBJ2-4 NA TRBV6-5
CASSLGTGNYGYTF TGTGCCAGCAGTTTAGGGACAGGGAACTATGGCTACACCTTC 14 TRBD1 TRBJ1-2 NA TRBV27
CASSYSSGDTEAFF TGTGCCAGCAGTTACTCCTCGGGGGACACTGAAGCTTTCTTT 14 NA TRBJ1-1 NA TRBV6-5
CASSSPGNIQYF TGTGCCAGCAGCTCCCCGGGGAACATTCAGTACTTC 12 NA TRBJ2-4 NA TRBV7-6
CASSLFQEISPQHF TGTGCCAGCAGTTTATTTCAGGAAATCAGCCCCCAGCATTTT 14 NA TRBJ1-5 NA TRBV28
CSVEVVGRTTYNEQFF TGCAGCGTTGAAGTAGTCGGGAGAACCACCTACAATGAGCAGTTCTTC 16 NA TRBJ2-1 NA TRBV29-1
CASATPPEGTTDTQYF TGCGCCAGCGCCACTCCCCCGGAGGGAACCACAGATACGCAGTATTTT 16 NA TRBJ2-3 NA TRBV5-1
CATRTSENEQFF TGTGCCACCAGGACTAGTGAAAATGAGCAGTTCTTC 12 TRBD2 TRBJ2-1 NA TRBV2
CASSPRTSGGEQYF TGTGCCAGCAGCCCTCGGACTAGCGGAGGCGAGCAGTACTTC 14 TRBD2 TRBJ2-7 once TRBV7-9